Each of the 32 T cell receptor beta chains below was sequenced from the same sample in a study of vaccination and CD4 T cells after COVID-19. Treatment denoted: approximately nine-day PBMC culture with coronavirus spike peptide pools or control peptides (ViraFEST assay). These CD4+ T cells came from an unexposed donor, sampled before the COVID-19 pandemic (2011-2018). These receptors' antigens are unknown. Sequencing of the DNA from cultured CD4+ T cells was carried out with the Oncomine TCR Beta short-read assay. Someone extracted genomic DNA from cultured CD4+ T cells. One entry per CDR3 protein, called by TCRdb with MiXCR from the PCR reads. The top ten clones hold around 12% of a sample with 9,900 or so distinct CDR3 sequences, less than 55% of them seen once. The specimen sequenced was CD4+ T cells from blood, cultured in vitro. Every receptor here comes from a human donor in good health.

This clonotype has a handful of counts. The V call is TRBV20-1, the J call TRBJ2-1; TRBD2 matches 10 bases. The CDR3 totals 15 residues. Germline CDR1 DFQATT, CDR2 SNEGSKA (reference sequence). The junction had 9 bases not matched to a gene; V was cut back by 6 bases and J by 4 bases. The CDR3 loop is CSAPLTSGMYNEQFF. CDR3 coding DNA: TGCAGTGCCCCCCTTACTAGCGGGATGTACAATGAGCAGTTCTTC.

This clonotype was observed a few times. The rearrangement links TRBV5-8 to TRBJ1-5; no reliable D call. The CDR3 totals 17 residues. Germline V lookup: CDR1 SGHTS, CDR2 YDEGEE. Trimming shortened V by 0 bases and J by 1 base, and 14 bases separated the two germline ends. CDR3 residues: CASSLVLAAFSNQPQHF. CDR3 coding DNA: TGTGCCAGCAGCTTGGTATTGGCAGCGTTCAGCAATCAGCCCCAGCATTTT.

The gene calls are TRBV25-1 and TRBJ2-1; TRBD2 matches at 9 bases. Germline V gene data show CDR1 as MGHDK and CDR2 as SYGVNS. Trimming cost V 6 bases and J 4 bases; bases outside gene matches: 19. The CDR3 runs to 19 residues. The CDR3 loop reads CASRGIGNSGRFIYNEQFF. The CDR3 nucleotides read TGTGCCAGCAGGGGAATAGGGAACAGCGGGAGGTTTATATACAATGAGCAGTTCTTC.

This clonotype was seen a handful of times. This rearrangement joins TRBV2 to TRBJ1-2, with D maybe TRBD1 (6 bases). This CDR3 has 15 residues. Germline V gene data show CDR1 as SNHLY and CDR2 as FYNNEI. Trimming removed 6 bases at V and 0 bases at J, with 14 bases between. CDR3 loop: CASREQGPSNYGYTF. In nucleotides, the CDR3 is TGTGCCAGCAGAGAACAGGGCCCTTCTAACTATGGCTACACCTTC.

This chain connects TRBV19 to TRBJ2-3, with TRBD2 matching 8 bases. The J segment lost 5 bases and the V segment lost 6 bases, leaving 1 base of the junction unmatched. The V gene's germline CDR1 is LNHDA and CDR2 SQIVND (reference sequence). The CDR3 loop spans 12 amino acids. CDR3 region: CASRLAGDTQYF. The CDR3 DNA is TGTGCCAGTAGGCTAGCGGGAGATACGCAGTATTTT.

This rearrangement joins TRBV28 to TRBJ2-4; tentatively, D is TRBD1 or TRBD2 (5 bases each). The CDR3 runs to 22 residues. Looked up from germline, CDR1 is MDHEN and CDR2 is SYDVKM. The V and J ends lost 1 base and 0 bases respectively, with 28 bases between them. The CDR3 DNA reads as TGTGCCAGCAGTTTATCCGTTCTACGTCGGGACCAAACGAAGATAGCCAAAAACATTCAGTACTTC. This sequence encodes CASSLSVLRRDQTKIAKNIQYF.

This chain connects TRBV28 to TRBJ2-2, with D possibly TRBD1 on 6 matching bases. With 8 bases removed from V and 0 bases from J, the gap between germline ends came to 10 bases. Germline-derived CDR1 and CDR2 are MDHEN and SYDVKM. The CDR3 totals 14 residues. The CDR3 is CASDRSANTGELFF. The CDR3 bases are TGTGCCAGCGACAGGAGCGCGAACACCGGGGAGCTGTTTTTT.

This clonotype showed up just once. The rearrangement uses TRBV7-9 and TRBJ2-1, with 7 bases identical to TRBD2. Germline loops: CDR1 SEHNR, CDR2 FQNEAQ (reference sequence). V lost 5 bases and J lost 0; bases outside the gene matches: 10. The CDR3 runs to 17 residues. The DNA for the CDR3 is TGTGCCAGCAGCCCACCTGCAAGCGGGGCCTCCTACAATGAGCAGTTCTTC. Translated, it gives CASSPPASGASYNEQFF. Together with reference TRBV7-9 and TRBJ2-1, the CDR3 gives the full variable domain: DTGVSQNPRHKITKRGQNVTFRCDPISEHNRLYWYRQTLGQGPEFLTYFQNEAQLEKSRLLSDRFSAERPKGSFSTLEIQRTEQGDSAMYLCASSPPASGASYNEQFFGPGTRLTVL.

This chain joins TRBV20-1 and TRBJ2-4; D possibly corresponds to TRBD1 (6 bases). V was clipped by 6 bases and J by 6 bases, with 15 bases between them. The CDR3 extends over 13 amino acids. Germline CDR1 reads DFQATT; CDR2 reads SNEGSKA (reference sequence). The CDR3 loop is CSADWDTGNIQYF. DNA for the CDR3: TGCAGTGCGGACTGGGACACGGGAAACATTCAGTACTTC.

This rearrangement joins TRBV7-2 to TRBJ2-5, with 7 bases that match TRBD2. V shed 7 bases, J shed 3 bases, and the junction held 14 bases outside the gene matches. This CDR3 spans 16 amino acids. Germline V gene sequence: CDR1 SGHTA, CDR2 FQGNSA. Written as DNA, the CDR3 is TGTGCCAGCACTACTCCCGGGGGAGGGCGAAAAGAGACCCAGTACTTC. Its translation is CASTTPGGGRKETQYF.

This clonotype was observed a handful of times. V is TRBV7-2 and J is TRBJ1-6, with 8 bases that match TRBD1. Trimming at V came to 1 base and at J to 7 bases, leaving 9 bases not matched to a gene. This CDR3 is 17 amino acids long. From germline, CDR1 is SGHTA and CDR2 FQGNSA. The CDR3 region has the DNA TGTGCCAGCAGCTTAGTACCGCCGGGACAGGCAAATTCACCCCTCCACTTT. The encoded protein is CASSLVPPGQANSPLHF.

In its sample, this clonotype was seen a few times. V gene TRBV27 combines with J gene TRBJ1-6; 7 bases are a match to TRBD1. CDR3 length: 18 amino acids. Germline assignment: CDR1 MNHEY and CDR2 SMNVEV (reference sequence). J was trimmed by 5 bases and V by 6 bases; bases with no gene match: 16. CDR3 residues: CASSPRTPGDSNNSPLHF. In DNA, the CDR3 is TGTGCCAGCAGCCCGCGAACGCCGGGGGACAGTAATAATTCACCCCTCCACTTT.

The chain couples TRBV20-1 to TRBJ2-7; D not certain. Germline assignment: CDR1 DFQATT and CDR2 SNEGSKA (reference sequence). The V and J ends lost 1 base and 0 bases respectively, with 13 bases between them. The CDR3 extends over 15 amino acids. The CDR3 bases are TGCAGTGCTAGAGCCCCCCTGCTAAACTCCTACGAGCAGTACTTC. This gives the protein CSARAPLLNSYEQYF.

V and J are TRBV7-6 and TRBJ2-1, with 9 bases aligning to TRBD2. The CDR3 runs to 19 residues. Germline assignment: CDR1 SGHVS and CDR2 FNYEAQ. J lost 1 base, V lost 4 bases, and 14 bases had no gene match. The CDR3 sequence is CASSSSTSGDFISYNEQFF. The CDR3 bases are TGTGCCAGCAGCTCATCGACTAGCGGAGACTTCATATCCTACAATGAGCAGTTCTTC. Supplemented by reference TRBV7-6 and TRBJ2-1, the full variable domain reads GAGVSQSPRYKVTKRGQDVALRCDPISGHVSLYWYRQALGQGPEFLTYFNYEAQQDKSGLPNDRFSAERPEGSISTLTIQRTEQRDSAMYRCASSSSTSGDFISYNEQFFGPGTRLTVL.

Here the CDR3 reads CATSDFGRAGELFF. In DNA, the CDR3 is TGTGCCACCAGTGATTTCGGTCGGGCCGGGGAGCTGTTTTTT. The V call is TRBV24-1, the J call TRBJ2-2; unclear D gene. CDR1 KGHDR and CDR2 SFDVKD come from the germline V gene. V was shortened by 1 base and J by 6 bases, with 8 bases between the two germline ends. CDR3 size: 14 residues.

This clonotype was seen a handful of times. The gene calls are TRBV24-1 and TRBJ2-5, with TRBD1 as a possible D gene (6 bases). The CDR3 is 17 residues long. Per germline, CDR1 KGHDR and CDR2 SFDVKD. V dropped 1 base and J dropped 4 bases, with 18 bases sitting between them. CDR3 amino acids: CATSDFATQGPGETQYF. The CDR3, as DNA: TGTGCCACCAGTGATTTTGCTACACAGGGTCCGGGAGAGACCCAGTACTTC.

The V and J genes are TRBV2 and TRBJ1-5; 7 bases map to TRBD1. Germline V gives CDR1 SNHLY, CDR2 FYNNEI. CDR3 length: 14 residues. Trimming removed 6 bases from V and 6 bases from J; junction bases left unmatched: 8. In DNA form, the CDR3 reads TGTGCCAGCAGCCGGGGACAGAGGGGTCAGCCCCAGCATTTT. This encodes CASSRGQRGQPQHF.

The chain is built from TRBV5-1 and TRBJ2-3; 7 nucleotides align to TRBD2. Germline CDR1 SGHRS, CDR2 YFSETQ. This CDR3 is 15 amino acids long. Germline trimming cut 1 base from V and 4 bases from J; bases unmatched to any gene: 6. This chain's CDR3 is CASSLREVGADTQYF. In DNA form, the CDR3 reads TGCGCCAGCAGCTTGCGGGAGGTGGGGGCAGATACGCAGTATTTT.

The chain is built from TRBV19 and TRBJ2-3; 9 bases line up with TRBD2. The CDR3 extends over 16 amino acids. The junction had 3 bases not matched to a gene; V was cut back by 1 base and J by 1 base. CDR1 LNHDA and CDR2 SQIVND come from the germline V gene (reference sequence). The CDR3 DNA reads TGTGCCAGTAGTATAGCGACTAGCGGCGGCACAGATACGCAGTATTTT. This gives the protein CASSIATSGGTDTQYF. Full variable domain (rest looked up from reference TRBV19 and TRBJ2-3): DGGITQSPKYLFRKEGQNVTLSCEQNLNHDAMYWYRQDPGQGLRLIYYSQIVNDFQKGDIAEGYSVSREKKESFPLTVTSAQKNPTAFYLCASSIATSGGTDTQYFGPGTRLTVL.

The CDR3 here is CASSRQGSGTGELFF. The CDR3 DNA reads TGCGCCAGCAGCCGGCAGGGCTCCGGCACCGGGGAGCTGTTTTTT. V and J are TRBV5-1 and TRBJ2-2, with a possible D match to TRBD1 (5 bases). Trimming cost V 4 bases and J 4 bases, with 14 bases left between them. The CDR3 runs 15 residues. Germline CDR1 SGHRS, CDR2 YFSETQ.

This clonotype showed up just once. The chain uses TRBV10-1 and TRBJ1-5; 7 nucleotides line up with TRBD1. The V gene end was trimmed by 2 bases and the J gene end by 6 bases; junction bases not matched to a gene: 7. Per the germline V gene, CDR1 is WNHNN and CDR2 is SYGVQD (reference sequence). The CDR3 is 15 amino acids. The CDR3 DNA follows: TGCGCCAGCAGTGAGCCAGACAGGGCTGGTCAGCCCCAGCATTTT. It specifies CASSEPDRAGQPQHF.

This clonotype came up a few times. The genes are TRBV24-1 and TRBJ2-2; D is unclear. Trimming shortened V by 3 bases and J by 3 bases, and 10 bases separated the two germline ends. The V gene's germline CDR1 is KGHDR and CDR2 SFDVKD. This CDR3 comprises 15 residues. The CDR3 loop reads CATSDQTSYTGELFF. The CDR3 DNA follows: TGTGCCACCAGTGATCAGACCTCCTACACCGGGGAGCTGTTTTTT.

The gene calls are TRBV7-3 and TRBJ2-1; 8 positions agree with TRBD2. There are 15 residues in the CDR3. Germline CDR1 and CDR2: SGHTA and FQGTGA. V was clipped by 2 bases and J by 6 bases; unmatched bases: 6. Here the CDR3 reads CASSLASGSGNEQFF. The DNA of the CDR3 is TGTGCCAGCAGCTTAGCTAGCGGGTCAGGCAATGAGCAGTTCTTC. The full variable domain, its missing parts supplied by reference TRBV7-3 and TRBJ2-1, is GAGVSQTPSNKVTEKGKYVELRCDPISGHTALYWYRQSLGQGPEFLIYFQGTGAADDSGLPNDRFFAVRPEGSVSTLKIQRTERGDSAVYLCASSLASGSGNEQFFGPGTRLTVL.

This clonotype was counted only a few times. V usage is TRBV7-8 and J usage is TRBJ1-2; D is unresolved. The CDR3 extends over 14 amino acids. CDR1 and CDR2 (germline): SGHVS, FQNEAQ. Trimming took 0 bases from V and 1 from J, leaving 6 bases between them. The CDR3 sequence is CASSLALNNYGYTF. CDR3 in DNA: TGTGCCAGCAGCTTAGCACTGAATAACTATGGCTACACCTTC.

The chain couples TRBV7-9 to TRBJ1-5, with unresolved D. The V and J ends lost 6 bases and 1 base respectively, with 10 bases between them. Germline V lookup: CDR1 SEHNR, CDR2 FQNEAQ (reference sequence). This CDR3 has 14 residues. The CDR3 DNA is TGTGCCAGCAGTCAACGGGAAAGCAATCAGCCCCAGCATTTT. This gives the protein CASSQRESNQPQHF.

This chain connects TRBV11-2 to TRBJ2-3; D might be TRBD2 (5 bases). The V end lost 1 base, the J end lost 6 bases, and 8 bases lay between the germline ends. This CDR3 comprises 13 residues. CDR1 is SGHAT, CDR2 FQNNGV, per germline. The CDR3 loop reads CASSLGRGDTQYF. CDR3 bases: TGTGCCAGCAGCTTAGGCCGAGGGGATACGCAGTATTTT.

The V call is TRBV20-1, the J call TRBJ2-5, with D unresolved. The length of the CDR3 is 11 residues. V was cut by 6 bases and J by 4 bases, with 9 bases left in between. Germline V CDR1 and CDR2: DFQATT, SNEGSKA (reference sequence). The CDR3 protein is CSALEGETQYF. DNA for the CDR3: TGCAGTGCCTTAGAAGGAGAGACCCAGTACTTC.

The gene calls are TRBV20-1 and TRBJ1-1; 9 nucleotides align to TRBD1. V trimming: 6 bases; J trimming: 4 bases; junction bases outside the gene matches: 9. Per the germline V gene, CDR1 is DFQATT and CDR2 is SNEGSKA (reference sequence). The CDR3 consists of 14 residues. CDR3 DNA: TGCAGTGCCACCAACACAGGGGGCGGCACTGAAGCTTTCTTT. The encoded protein is CSATNTGGGTEAFF.

By sample share, this clonotype is large. The CDR3 loop reads CASSQTGWLNTEAFF. The CDR3 bases are TGTGCCAGCAGTCAGACAGGGTGGTTGAACACTGAAGCTTTCTTT. V gene TRBV28 combines with J gene TRBJ1-1; 7 bases are shared with TRBD1. The V gene end was trimmed by 5 bases and the J gene end by 0 bases; junction bases not matched to a gene: 6. Germline CDR1 reads MDHEN; CDR2 reads SYDVKM. This CDR3 spans 15 amino acids. The entire variable domain, with the rest obtained from reference TRBV28 and TRBJ1-1, is as follows: DVKVTQSSRYLVKRTGEKVFLECVQDMDHENMFWYRQDPGLGLRLIYFSYDVKMKEKGDIPEGYSVSREKKERFSLILESASTNQTSMYLCASSQTGWLNTEAFFGQGTRLTVV.

This clonotype was counted only a few times. CDR3 region: CASSATEIYTF. The CDR3 DNA follows: TGTGCCAGCAGTGCAACAGAAATCTACACCTTC. J is TRBJ1-2 and V is TRBV12-3 or TRBV12-4, with no clear D. Trimming left V 5 bases short and J 10 bases short, with 11 bases between. CDR3 size: 11 residues.

This CDR3 reads CASRQRGLYSPLHF. CDR3 sequence (DNA): TGTGCCAGCAGACAAAGGGGGCTGTATTCACCCCTCCACTTT. The chain joins TRBV27 to TRBJ1-6; 7 bases agree with TRBD1. Germline CDR1 is MNHEY and CDR2 is SMNVEV (reference sequence). The CDR3 contains 14 residues. Germline trimming cut 6 bases from V and 8 bases from J; bases unmatched to any gene: 7.

J is TRBJ2-3 and V is TRBV30, with TRBD2 matching over 14 bases. V lost 4 bases and J lost 0; bases outside the gene matches: 6. Germline CDR1 reads GTSNPN; CDR2 reads SVGIG (reference sequence). There are 17 residues in the CDR3. The chain's CDR3 is CAWKQRLAGGSTDTQYF. In nucleotides, the CDR3 is TGTGCCTGGAAGCAAAGACTAGCGGGAGGGAGCACAGATACGCAGTATTTT.